This entry lists 27 T cell receptor beta chains sequenced from one sample in a study of early T cells in non-severe SARS-CoV-2 infection. TCRdb re-derived calls from the 5' RACE reads in MiXCR, one entry per CDR3 protein. This repertoire shows about 46,000 distinct CDR3 sequences, about 5.2% found once; its top ten account for under 5.5%. The sequencing used whole blood, collected at baseline. The receptors shown here come from an adult who was a healthcare worker with PCR-confirmed SARS-CoV-2 infection or an uninfected control (not recorded which).

This clonotype was found many times. The V and J genes are TRBV4-1 and TRBJ2-5, with a possible D match to TRBD2 (6 bases). Germline CDR1 reads MGHRA; CDR2 reads YSYEKL. V shed 1 base and J shed 5 bases, with 17 bases lying between them. The CDR3 length is 16 residues. Here the CDR3 DNA reads TGCGCCAGCAGCCAAGGCGGGACTTCCCCCGGGGAGACCCAGTACTTC. Amino acid sequence: CASSQGGTSPGETQYF.

In its sample, this clonotype was seen many times. The chain is built from TRBV7-8 and TRBJ2-7; D gene unclear. From germline, CDR1 is SGHVS and CDR2 FQNEAQ. V dropped 1 base and J dropped 4 bases, with 11 bases sitting between them. CDR3 length equals 14 residues. CDR3 loop: CASSLGQERYEQYF. CDR3 sequence (DNA): TGTGCCAGCAGCTTAGGTCAGGAGAGATACGAGCAGTACTTC. The variable domain in full, completed from reference TRBV7-8 and TRBJ2-7, reads GAGVSQSPRYKVAKRGQDVALRCDPISGHVSLFWYQQALGQGPEFLTYFQNEAQLDKSGLPSDRFFAERPEGSVSTLKIQRTQQEDSAVYLCASSLGQERYEQYFGPGTRLTVT.

This clonotype was observed at least ten times. The chain is built from TRBV4-1 and TRBJ2-5, with TRBD2 identical over 13 bases. Trimming at V came to 0 bases and at J to 1 base, leaving 5 bases not matched to a gene. Per the germline V gene, CDR1 is MGHRA and CDR2 is YSYEKL. There are 18 residues in the CDR3. The CDR3 spells CASSQDRTSGRIQETQYF. In nucleotides, the CDR3 is TGCGCCAGCAGCCAAGACCGGACTAGCGGGAGAATCCAAGAGACCCAGTACTTC.

The chain is built from TRBV7-3 and TRBJ2-2, with D possibly matching TRBD1 (6 bases). There are 16 residues in the CDR3. Trimming took off 5 bases at V and 0 bases at J, with 13 bases between the two ends. CDR1 and CDR2 from the germline V gene are SGHTA and FQGTGA. CDR3 sequence (DNA): TGTGCCAGCAGCCCACGGACAGTTTCGAACACCGGGGAGCTGTTTTTT. Residues: CASSPRTVSNTGELFF.

This clonotype showed up many times. J is TRBJ2-1 and V is TRBV10-3; D is perhaps TRBD1 or TRBD2 (5 bases each). V shed 7 bases and J shed 6 bases, with 19 bases lying between them. This CDR3 contains 15 residues. The germline CDR1 and CDR2 sequences are ENHRY and SYGVKD. The CDR3 DNA reads TGTGCCATCAAGAACGGGGACCAAAACTTCAATGAGCAGTTCTTC. Encoded protein: CAIKNGDQNFNEQFF.

This clonotype was picked up many times. J is TRBJ2-7 and V is TRBV28; D possibly matches TRBD1 or TRBD2 (5 bases each). V was clipped by 4 bases and J by 1 base, with 14 bases between them. The length of the CDR3 is 15 residues. Germline V lookup: CDR1 MDHEN, CDR2 SYDVKM. The CDR3 coding sequence is TGTGCCAGCAGTTCCGGGGACCGTCTATCCTACGAGCAGTACTTC. Translation gives CASSSGDRLSYEQYF.

This clonotype was seen ten or more times. The rearrangement joins TRBV10-3 to TRBJ2-1; D is perhaps TRBD2 (5 bases). V lost 4 bases and J 10 bases, leaving 14 bases between the germline ends. The CDR3 covers 13 residues. Germline V gene lookup returns CDR1 ENHRY and CDR2 SYGVKD. The CDR3 nucleotides read TGTGCCATCAGTGTCGACTATCTCTCCGAGCAGTTCTTC. Protein sequence: CAISVDYLSEQFF.

This clonotype was found many times. The rearrangement uses TRBV10-2 and TRBJ1-4, with TRBD1 matching 9 bases. Germline CDR1 WSHSY, CDR2 SAAADI. V was pared by 6 bases and J by 8 bases, with 7 bases of the junction left unmatched. The CDR3 has 14 residues. Here the CDR3 reads CASREQGAGEKLFF. The DNA for the CDR3 is TGCGCCAGCAGAGAACAGGGGGCTGGGGAAAAACTGTTTTTT.

The table lists this clonotype with many counts. This chain uses TRBV3-1 with TRBJ2-1, with 11 nucleotides matching TRBD2. J was trimmed by 8 bases and V by 0 bases; bases with no gene match: 12. This CDR3 region has 18 residues. The germline CDR1 and CDR2 sequences are LGHDT and YNNKEL (reference sequence). CDR3 nucleotides: TGTGCCAGCAGCCAAGACGGGGTACTAGCGGGAGTTTACGATGAGCAGTTCTTC. This translates into CASSQDGVLAGVYDEQFF.

This clonotype was counted ten times or more. The genes are TRBV29-1 and TRBJ2-7; maybe TRBD1 (7 bases). The germline V and J ends were trimmed by 7 bases and 5 bases, with 18 bases remaining between them. The CDR3 runs 13 residues. Germline-derived CDR1 and CDR2 are SQVTM and ANQGSEA. DNA for the CDR3: TGCAGCGGAACCCGGGGGCAGGGGGACGAGCAGTACTTC. This gives the protein CSGTRGQGDEQYF.

This clonotype has a count of ten or more. The V and J genes are TRBV7-2 and TRBJ1-1; the D is unclear. Germline-derived CDR1 and CDR2 are SGHTA and FQGNSA. The CDR3 covers 13 residues. V shed 2 bases and J shed 3 bases, with 7 bases lying between them. Here the CDR3 reads CASSLSGHTEAFF. The CDR3 nucleotides read TGTGCCAGCAGCTTAAGCGGCCACACTGAAGCTTTCTTT.

As for this clonotype: This clone may be a read error of a much larger clone one base away. The chain uses TRBV18 and TRBJ2-5; no clear D. The CDR3 covers 14 residues. V was cut by 4 bases and J by 1 base, with 10 bases left in between. Germline values: CDR1 KGHSH, CDR2 LQKENI. The CDR3 spells CASSRDQSQETQYF. The CDR3 region has the DNA TGTGCCAGCTCACGCGACCAGTCCCAAGAGACCCAGTACTTC.

The chain uses TRBV5-1 and TRBJ2-5; 10 nucleotides match TRBD1. The CDR3 is 14 residues long. Trimming at V came to 7 bases and at J to 4 bases, leaving 7 bases not matched to a gene. From germline, CDR1 is SGHRS and CDR2 YFSETQ. The CDR3 reads CASGRQGARETQYF. CDR3 coding DNA: TGCGCCAGCGGACGACAGGGGGCACGAGAGACCCAGTACTTC. Supplemented by reference TRBV5-1 and TRBJ2-5, the full variable domain reads KAGVTQTPRYLIKTRGQQVTLSCSPISGHRSVSWYQQTPGQGLQFLFEYFSETQRNKGNFPGRFSGRQFSNSRSEMNVSTLELGDSALYLCASGRQGARETQYFGPGTRLLVL.

The J gene is TRBJ1-1, the V gene TRBV5-4; 9 positions agree with TRBD1. After removal of 3 bases from V and 5 bases from J, the junction contained 5 bases not matched to a gene. The CDR3 covers 14 residues. Germline-derived CDR1 and CDR2 are SGHNT and YYREEE (reference sequence). The CDR3 is CASSYRTGETEAFF. The CDR3 DNA reads as TGTGCCAGCAGCTATAGGACAGGGGAAACTGAAGCTTTCTTT.

The table lists this clonotype with many counts. V and J are TRBV20-1 and TRBJ2-7; possible D gene TRBD2, 5 bases. Germline CDR1 is DFQATT and CDR2 is SNEGSKA (reference sequence). The CDR3 runs 11 residues. Trimming took off 6 bases at V and 1 base at J, with 7 bases between the two ends. In nucleotides, the CDR3 is TGCAGTGCCGGGGAATCCTACGAGCAGTACTTC. It yields the protein CSAGESYEQYF.

This clonotype came up many times. A read error may produce the germline difference seen at one junction end. The J gene is TRBJ2-1, the V gene TRBV7-2; D is unresolved. In germline, CDR1 is SGHTA, CDR2 FQGNSA. The CDR3 consists of 13 residues. CDR3: CASSLVSYHEQFF. CDR3 nucleotides: TGTGCCAGCAGCTTAGTCAGCTACCATGAGCAGTTCTTC.

This clonotype occurred many times. V gene TRBV7-9 combines with J gene TRBJ2-2; 7 nucleotides line up with TRBD2. The germline V gene encodes CDR1 SEHNR and CDR2 FQNEAQ (reference sequence). The CDR3 runs to 17 residues. Unmatched junction bases numbered 8, after V lost 0 bases and J lost 4 bases. The CDR3 reads CASSLARLGRSTGELFF. As DNA, the CDR3 is TGTGCCAGCAGCTTAGCGCGTCTCGGGAGGAGCACCGGGGAGCTGTTTTTT.

This clonotype came up many times. The chain employs TRBV20-1 and TRBJ1-6; D gene unclear. The germline V gene has CDR1 DFQATT and CDR2 SNEGSKA (reference sequence). The CDR3 contains 16 residues. V lost 0 bases and J lost 0, with 9 bases in between. CDR3 sequence reads: CSARDLRGSYNSPLHF. The CDR3 DNA sequence: TGCAGTGCTAGAGATCTTCGGGGCTCCTATAATTCACCCCTCCACTTT.

This clonotype was counted ten times or more. The gene calls are TRBV11-2 and TRBJ1-1, with TRBD1 identical over 8 bases. Germline trimming cut 5 bases from V and 3 bases from J; bases unmatched to any gene: 14. Germline lookup yields CDR1 SGHAT and CDR2 FQNNGV. There are 17 residues in the CDR3. This CDR3 reads CASSSLTGGSEDTEAFF. The CDR3 coding sequence is TGTGCCAGCAGCAGTCTTACAGGGGGGTCTGAGGACACTGAAGCTTTCTTT.

V usage is TRBV7-3 and J usage is TRBJ2-1; 10 bases line up with TRBD2. The V gene's germline CDR1 is SGHTA and CDR2 FQGTGA. J lost 13 bases, V lost 4 bases, and 7 bases had no gene match. This CDR3 has 13 amino acids. The CDR3 coding sequence is TGTGCCAGCAGCTCCCCCGGGACTAGCGTTCAGTTCTTC. Residues: CASSSPGTSVQFF.

The sample holds many counts of this clonotype. The chain carries TRBV2 and TRBJ2-7; D gene unclear. There are 12 residues in the CDR3. The V end was cut by 7 bases, the J end by 2 bases, with 9 bases between. Germline assignment: CDR1 SNHLY and CDR2 FYNNEI. This CDR3 is CASKESTYEQYF. The CDR3 DNA reads as TGTGCCAGCAAGGAGAGTACCTACGAGCAGTACTTC.

The chain uses TRBV5-4 and TRBJ2-7; 9 bases match TRBD1. Germline CDR1 SGHNT, CDR2 YYREEE (reference sequence). The CDR3 loop spans 15 amino acids. The J segment lost 5 bases and the V segment lost 5 bases, leaving 11 bases of the junction unmatched. The CDR3 region has the DNA TGTGCCAGCAGTATACCGGACAGGGGACGGGACGAGCAGTACTTC. Protein sequence: CASSIPDRGRDEQYF.

This clonotype was picked up many times. The chain couples TRBV5-6 to TRBJ1-4; possibly TRBD1 for D (5 bases). The CDR3 extends over 18 amino acids. Germline-derived CDR1 and CDR2 are SGHDT and YYEEEE. Trimming took off 1 base at V and 1 base at J, with 17 bases between the two ends. The CDR3 bases are TGTGCCAGCAGCTTGTTTGGGGCTAGAGAAGTAACTAATGAAAAACTGTTTTTT. As protein: CASSLFGAREVTNEKLFF.

The chain combines TRBV7-2 with TRBJ2-1; 9 bases align to TRBD2. Trimming at V came to 3 bases and at J to 7 bases, leaving 10 bases not matched to a gene. The CDR3 consists of 16 residues. CDR1 is SGHTA, CDR2 FQGNSA, per germline. CDR3 region: CASSFSGSERGNEQFF. For the CDR3, the DNA is TGTGCCAGCAGCTTTAGCGGGAGTGAAAGGGGGAATGAGCAGTTCTTC.

In this sample, this clonotype turned up many times. The chain carries TRBV7-9 and TRBJ2-1; 10 bases line up with TRBD2. Losses at the gene ends were 6 bases for V and 8 bases for J; bases not matched to a gene: 13. The CDR3 extends over 16 amino acids. CDR1 and CDR2 (germline): SEHNR, FQNEAQ (reference sequence). The chain's CDR3 is CASSTRPLAGWDEQFF. CDR3 DNA sequence: TGTGCCAGCAGTACCCGGCCACTAGCGGGGTGGGATGAGCAGTTCTTC. Full variable domain (rest looked up from reference TRBV7-9 and TRBJ2-1): DTGVSQNPRHKITKRGQNVTFRCDPISEHNRLYWYRQTLGQGPEFLTYFQNEAQLEKSRLLSDRFSAERPKGSFSTLEIQRTEQGDSAMYLCASSTRPLAGWDEQFFGPGTRLTVL.

This clonotype was seen many times. The gene calls are TRBV3-1 and TRBJ1-5, with 7 nucleotides matching TRBD1. The CDR3 sequence is 15 residues long. CDR1 LGHDT and CDR2 YNNKEL come from the germline V gene (reference sequence). V trimming: 4 bases; J trimming: 5 bases; junction bases outside the gene matches: 8. This CDR3 reads CASSPRGGGHQPQHF. The CDR3 nucleotides read TGTGCCAGCAGCCCCCGAGGGGGCGGTCATCAGCCCCAGCATTTT.

This clonotype has ten or more counts. J is TRBJ2-7 and V is TRBV20-1, with 11 bases aligning to TRBD1. The CDR3 sequence is 14 residues long. Looked up from germline, CDR1 is DFQATT and CDR2 is SNEGSKA (reference sequence). The V and J ends lost 4 bases and 2 bases, in that order; junction bases with no gene match: 4. In nucleotides, the CDR3 is TGCAGTGCTACCGGGACAGGGGGTACCTACGAGCAGTACTTC. This gives the protein CSATGTGGTYEQYF.